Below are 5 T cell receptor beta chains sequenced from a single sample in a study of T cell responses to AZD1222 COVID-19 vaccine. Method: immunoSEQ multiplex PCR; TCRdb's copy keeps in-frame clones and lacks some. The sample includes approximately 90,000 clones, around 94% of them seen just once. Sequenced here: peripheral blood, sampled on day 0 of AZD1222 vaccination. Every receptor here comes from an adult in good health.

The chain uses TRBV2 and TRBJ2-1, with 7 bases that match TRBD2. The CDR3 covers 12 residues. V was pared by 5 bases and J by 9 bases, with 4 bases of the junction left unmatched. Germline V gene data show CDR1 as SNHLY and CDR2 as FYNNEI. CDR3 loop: CASSPGEGEQFF. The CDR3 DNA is TGTGCCAGCAGTCCCGGGGAGGGTGAGCAGTTCTTC.

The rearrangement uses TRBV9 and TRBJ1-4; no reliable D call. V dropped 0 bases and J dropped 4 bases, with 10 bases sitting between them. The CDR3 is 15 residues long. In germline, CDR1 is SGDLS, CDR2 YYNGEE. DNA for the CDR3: TGTGCCAGCAGCGTAGGTCCGGCGAATAATGAAAAACTGTTTTTT. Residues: CASSVGPANNEKLFF. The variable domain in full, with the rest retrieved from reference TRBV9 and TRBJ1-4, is DSGVTQTPKHLITATGQRVTLRCSPRSGDLSVYWYQQSLDQGLQFLIQYYNGEERAKGNILERFSAQQFPDLHSELNLSSLELGDSALYFCASSVGPANNEKLFFGSGTQLSVL.

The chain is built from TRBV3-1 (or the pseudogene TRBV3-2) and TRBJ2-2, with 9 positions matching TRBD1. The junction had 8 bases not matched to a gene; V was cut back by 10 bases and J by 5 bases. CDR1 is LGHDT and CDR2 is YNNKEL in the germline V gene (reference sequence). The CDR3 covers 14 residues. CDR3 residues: CAIPGTGCTGELFF. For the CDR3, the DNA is TGTGCCATTCCCGGGACAGGGTGTACCGGGGAGCTGTTTTTT.

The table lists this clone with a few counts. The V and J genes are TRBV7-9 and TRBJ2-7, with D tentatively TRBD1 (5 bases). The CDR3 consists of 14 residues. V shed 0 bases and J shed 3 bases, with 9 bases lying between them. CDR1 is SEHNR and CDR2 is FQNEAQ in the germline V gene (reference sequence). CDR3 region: CASSLAGAVYEQYF. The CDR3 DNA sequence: TGTGCCAGCAGCTTAGCAGGGGCAGTCTACGAGCAGTACTTC.

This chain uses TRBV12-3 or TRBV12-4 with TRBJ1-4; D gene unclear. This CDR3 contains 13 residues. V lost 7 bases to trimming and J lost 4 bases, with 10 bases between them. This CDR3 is CASKGRINEKLFF. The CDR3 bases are TGTGCCAGCAAGGGAAGGATTAATGAAAAACTGTTTTTT.